This T cell receptor (beta chain) derives from a study of blood T cell repertoires in COVID-19. V gave up 10 bases and J gave up 5 bases, with 19 bases separating them. Germline loops: CDR1 ENHRY, CDR2 SYGVKD. This CDR3 contains 14 residues. Measured with immunoSEQ multiplex PCR; TCRdb has only the in-frame clones, and not every one. The sample lists 400,000 or so clones; roughly 86% were seen once. This clonotype was sampled from a man in his forties in a cohort exposed to, infected with or recovered from COVID-19 (not recorded which). This chain connects TRBV10-3 to TRBJ2-3, with D tentatively TRBD2 (6 bases). Material for sequencing was PBMCs or T cells enriched from blood (not recorded which). The CDR3 region has the DNA TGTGCCACCTCGGAGGGGTCTGTCCTAGATACGCAGTATTTT. Its protein is CATSEGSVLDTQYF.